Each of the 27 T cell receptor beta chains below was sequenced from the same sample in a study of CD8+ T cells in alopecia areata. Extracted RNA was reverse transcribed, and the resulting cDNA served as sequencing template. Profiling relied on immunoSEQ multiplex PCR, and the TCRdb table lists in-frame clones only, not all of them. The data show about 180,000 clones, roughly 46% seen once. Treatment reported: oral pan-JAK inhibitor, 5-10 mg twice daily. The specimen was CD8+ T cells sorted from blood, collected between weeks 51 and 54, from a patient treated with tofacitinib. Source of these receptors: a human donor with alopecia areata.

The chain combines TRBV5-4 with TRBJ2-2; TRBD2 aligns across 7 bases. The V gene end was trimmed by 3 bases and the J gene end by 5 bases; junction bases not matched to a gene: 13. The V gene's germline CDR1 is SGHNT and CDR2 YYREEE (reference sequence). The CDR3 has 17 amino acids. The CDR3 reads CASSWALLRGGTGELFF. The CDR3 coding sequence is TGTGCCAGCAGCTGGGCGCTCCTGAGGGGAGGGACCGGGGAGCTGTTTTTT.

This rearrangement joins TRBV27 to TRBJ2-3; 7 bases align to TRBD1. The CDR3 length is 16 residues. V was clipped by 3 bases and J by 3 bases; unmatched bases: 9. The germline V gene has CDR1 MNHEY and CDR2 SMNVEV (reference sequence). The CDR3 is CASSFLTGVETDTQYF. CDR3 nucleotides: TGTGCCAGCAGTTTTTTAACAGGGGTGGAGACAGATACGCAGTATTTT.

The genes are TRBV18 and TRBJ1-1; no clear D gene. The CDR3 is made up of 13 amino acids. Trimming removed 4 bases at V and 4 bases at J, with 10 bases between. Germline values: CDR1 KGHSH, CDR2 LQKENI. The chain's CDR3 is CASSQGPPTEAFF. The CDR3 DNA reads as TGTGCCAGCTCACAAGGGCCCCCCACTGAAGCTTTCTTT.

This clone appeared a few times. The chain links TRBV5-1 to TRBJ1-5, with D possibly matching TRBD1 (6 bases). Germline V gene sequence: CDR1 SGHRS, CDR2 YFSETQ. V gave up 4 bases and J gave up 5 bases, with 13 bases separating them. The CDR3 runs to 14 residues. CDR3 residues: CASSETGFDQPQHF. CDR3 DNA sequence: TGCGCCAGCAGCGAGACAGGTTTCGATCAGCCCCAGCATTTT.

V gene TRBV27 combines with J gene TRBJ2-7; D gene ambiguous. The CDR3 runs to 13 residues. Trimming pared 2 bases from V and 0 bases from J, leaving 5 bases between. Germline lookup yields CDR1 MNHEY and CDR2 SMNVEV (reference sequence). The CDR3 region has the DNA TGTGCCAGCAGTTTAGGGAACTCCTACGAGCAGTACTTC. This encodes CASSLGNSYEQYF.

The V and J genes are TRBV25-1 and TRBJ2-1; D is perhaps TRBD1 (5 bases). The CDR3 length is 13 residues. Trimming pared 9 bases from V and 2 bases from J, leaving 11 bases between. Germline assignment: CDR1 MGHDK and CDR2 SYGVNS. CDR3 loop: CASRTTTYNEQFF. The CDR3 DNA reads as TGTGCCAGTAGGACAACCACCTACAATGAGCAGTTCTTC.

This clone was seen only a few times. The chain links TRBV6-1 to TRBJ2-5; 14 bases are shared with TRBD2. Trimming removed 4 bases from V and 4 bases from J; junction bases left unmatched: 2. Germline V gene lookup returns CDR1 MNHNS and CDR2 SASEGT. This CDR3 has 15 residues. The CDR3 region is CASSGLAGGPETQYF. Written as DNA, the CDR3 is TGTGCCAGCAGTGGACTAGCGGGGGGGCCAGAGACCCAGTACTTC.

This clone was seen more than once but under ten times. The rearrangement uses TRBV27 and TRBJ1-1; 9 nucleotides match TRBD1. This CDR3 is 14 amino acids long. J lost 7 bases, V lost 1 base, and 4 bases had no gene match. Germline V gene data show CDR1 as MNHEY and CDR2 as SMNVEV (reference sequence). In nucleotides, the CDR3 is TGTGCCAGCAGTTTATACCGGGACAGGGTTGAAGCTTTCTTT. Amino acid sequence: CASSLYRDRVEAFF.

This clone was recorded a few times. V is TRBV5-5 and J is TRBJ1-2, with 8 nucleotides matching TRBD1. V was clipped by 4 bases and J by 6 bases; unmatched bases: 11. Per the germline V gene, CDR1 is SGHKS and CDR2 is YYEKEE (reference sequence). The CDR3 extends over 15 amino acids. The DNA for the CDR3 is TGTGCCAGCAGCATCCGGGACAGGATCGCGCATGGCTACACCTTC. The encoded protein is CASSIRDRIAHGYTF.

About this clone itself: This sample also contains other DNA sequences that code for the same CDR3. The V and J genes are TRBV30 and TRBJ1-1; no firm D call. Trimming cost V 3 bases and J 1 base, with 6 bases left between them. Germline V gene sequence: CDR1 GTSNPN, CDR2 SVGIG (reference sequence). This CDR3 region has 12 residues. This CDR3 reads CAWSTENTEAFF. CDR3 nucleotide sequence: TGTGCCTGGAGCACAGAGAACACTGAAGCTTTCTTT.

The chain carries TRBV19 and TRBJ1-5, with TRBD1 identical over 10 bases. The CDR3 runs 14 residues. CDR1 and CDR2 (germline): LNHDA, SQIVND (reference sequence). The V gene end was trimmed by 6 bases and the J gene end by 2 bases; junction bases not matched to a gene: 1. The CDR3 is CASRGTGGNQPQHF. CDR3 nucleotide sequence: TGTGCCAGTAGGGGGACAGGGGGCAATCAGCCCCAGCATTTT. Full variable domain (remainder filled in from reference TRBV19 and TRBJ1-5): DGGITQSPKYLFRKEGQNVTLSCEQNLNHDAMYWYRQDPGQGLRLIYYSQIVNDFQKGDIAEGYSVSREKKESFPLTVTSAQKNPTAFYLCASRGTGGNQPQHFGDGTRLSIL.

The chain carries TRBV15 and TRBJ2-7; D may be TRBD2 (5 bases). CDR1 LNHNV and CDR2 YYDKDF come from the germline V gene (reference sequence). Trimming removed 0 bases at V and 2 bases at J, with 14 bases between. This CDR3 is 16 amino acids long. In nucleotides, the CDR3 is TGTGCCACCAGCAGAGACATGGGAGTAGGGACCTACGAGCAGTACTTC. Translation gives CATSRDMGVGTYEQYF.

DNA of the CDR3: TGTGCCAGCAGCTTAGCGCAGGGTACCGACAATGAGCAGTTCTTC. It codes for CASSLAQGTDNEQFF. This chain links TRBV7-9 with TRBJ2-1, with TRBD1 as a possible D gene (5 bases). Looked up from germline, CDR1 is SEHNR and CDR2 is FQNEAQ (reference sequence). V gave up 0 bases and J gave up 5 bases, with 11 bases separating them. CDR3 length: 15 amino acids. Full variable domain (missing parts from reference TRBV7-9 and TRBJ2-1): DTGVSQNPRHKITKRGQNVTFRCDPISEHNRLYWYRQTLGQGPEFLTYFQNEAQLEKSRLLSDRFSAERPKGSFSTLEIQRTEQGDSAMYLCASSLAQGTDNEQFFGPGTRLTVL.

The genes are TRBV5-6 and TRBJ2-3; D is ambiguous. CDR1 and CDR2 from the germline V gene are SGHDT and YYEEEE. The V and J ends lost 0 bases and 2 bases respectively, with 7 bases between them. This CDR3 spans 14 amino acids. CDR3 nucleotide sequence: TGTGCCAGCAGCTTGGGCACCATCACAGATACGCAGTATTTT. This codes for CASSLGTITDTQYF.

CDR3 coding DNA: TGTGCCATCCCGGGGGGGCCTTCAGAGACCCAGTACTTC. Protein sequence: CAIPGGPSETQYF. The chain carries TRBV11-2 and TRBJ2-5; 8 bases align to TRBD2. The V segment lost 10 bases and the J segment 4 bases; nucleotides outside the gene matches: 8. From germline, CDR1 is SGHAT and CDR2 FQNNGV. CDR3 length: 13 residues.

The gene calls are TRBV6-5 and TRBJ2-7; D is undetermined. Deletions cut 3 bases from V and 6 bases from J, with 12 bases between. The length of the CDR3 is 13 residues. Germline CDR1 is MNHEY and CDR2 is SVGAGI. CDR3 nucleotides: TGTGCCAGCAGTTATGTGGGTTCTTCCGAGCAGTACTTC. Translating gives CASSYVGSSEQYF.

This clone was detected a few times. Here the CDR3 reads CSVMDGSSYEQYF. The CDR3 DNA is TGCAGCGTTATGGACGGGAGCTCCTACGAGCAGTACTTC. The chain employs TRBV29-1 and TRBJ2-5, with a tentative D call TRBD2 (6 bases). The DNA end favors TRBJ2-7, so the J call may be wrong. The CDR3 consists of 13 residues. Germline assignment: CDR1 SQVTM and CDR2 ANQGSEA.

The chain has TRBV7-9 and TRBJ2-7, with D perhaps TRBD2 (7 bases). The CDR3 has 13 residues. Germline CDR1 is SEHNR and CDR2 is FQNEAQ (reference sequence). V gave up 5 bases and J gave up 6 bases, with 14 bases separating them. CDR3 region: CASSHTGGREQYF. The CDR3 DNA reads TGTGCCAGCAGCCACACCGGGGGGCGCGAGCAGTACTTC.

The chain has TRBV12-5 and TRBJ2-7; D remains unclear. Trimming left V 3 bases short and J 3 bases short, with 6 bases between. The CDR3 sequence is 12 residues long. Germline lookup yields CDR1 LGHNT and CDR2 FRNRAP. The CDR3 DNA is TGTGCTAGTGGTTTCTCCAACTACGAGCAGTACTTC. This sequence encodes CASGFSNYEQYF. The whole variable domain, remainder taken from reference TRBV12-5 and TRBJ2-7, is DARVTQTPRHKVTEMGQEVTMRCQPILGHNTVFWYRQTMMQGLELLAYFRNRAPLDDSGMPKDRFSAEMPDATLATLKIQPSEPRDSAVYFCASGFSNYEQYFGPGTRLTVT.

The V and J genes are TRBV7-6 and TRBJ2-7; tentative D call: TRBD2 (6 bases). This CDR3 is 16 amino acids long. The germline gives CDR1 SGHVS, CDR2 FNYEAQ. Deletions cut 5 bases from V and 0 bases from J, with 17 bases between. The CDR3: CASSPVEGRSSYEQYF. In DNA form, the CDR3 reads TGTGCCAGCAGCCCAGTGGAGGGTAGGAGCTCCTACGAGCAGTACTTC.

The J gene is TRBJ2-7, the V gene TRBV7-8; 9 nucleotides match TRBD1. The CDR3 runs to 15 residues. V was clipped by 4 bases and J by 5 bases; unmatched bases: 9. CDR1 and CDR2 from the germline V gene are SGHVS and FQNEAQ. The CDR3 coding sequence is TGTGCCAGCAGCTCCCCCGGGACAGGGAAGGACGAGCAGTACTTC. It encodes CASSSPGTGKDEQYF.

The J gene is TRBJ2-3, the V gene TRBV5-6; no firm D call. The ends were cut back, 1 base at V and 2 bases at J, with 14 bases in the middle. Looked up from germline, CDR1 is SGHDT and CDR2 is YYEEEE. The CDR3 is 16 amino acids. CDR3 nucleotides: TGTGCCAGCAGCTTGATTTCGGGTGGATTCACAGATACGCAGTATTTT. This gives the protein CASSLISGGFTDTQYF. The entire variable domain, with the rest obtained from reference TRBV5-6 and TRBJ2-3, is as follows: DAGVTQSPTHLIKTRGQQVTLRCSPKSGHDTVSWYQQALGQGPQFIFQYYEEEERQRGNFPDRFSGHQFPNYSSELNVNALLLGDSALYLCASSLISGGFTDTQYFGPGTRLTVL.

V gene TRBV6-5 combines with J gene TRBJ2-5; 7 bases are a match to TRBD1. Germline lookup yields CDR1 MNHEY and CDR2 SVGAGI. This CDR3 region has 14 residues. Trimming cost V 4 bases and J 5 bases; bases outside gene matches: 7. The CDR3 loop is CASSLTGAEETQYF. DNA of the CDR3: TGTGCCAGCAGTTTAACAGGGGCGGAGGAGACCCAGTACTTC.

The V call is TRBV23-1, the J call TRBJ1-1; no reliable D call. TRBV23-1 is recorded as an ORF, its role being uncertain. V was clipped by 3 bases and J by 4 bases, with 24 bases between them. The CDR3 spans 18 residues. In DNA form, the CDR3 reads TGCGCCAGCAGTCAGCCTCCGAGCGGCACCTATTGTCCCACTGAAGCTTTCTTT. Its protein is CASSQPPSGTYCPTEAFF.

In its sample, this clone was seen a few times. The CDR3 DNA follows: TGTGCCAGCAGCTTAGTGGGGGCTGGGGATGAAAAACTGTTTTTT. Protein product: CASSLVGAGDEKLFF. The V call is TRBV7-9, the J call TRBJ1-4; TRBD1 is a possible D gene (6 bases). The CDR3 spans 15 residues. The V gene's germline CDR1 is SEHNR and CDR2 FQNEAQ (reference sequence). Trimming shortened V by 1 base and J by 6 bases, and 12 bases separated the two germline ends.

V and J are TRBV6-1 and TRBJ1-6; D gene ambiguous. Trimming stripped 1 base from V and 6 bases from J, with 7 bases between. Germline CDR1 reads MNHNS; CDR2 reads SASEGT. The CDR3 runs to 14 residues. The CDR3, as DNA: TGTGCCAGCAGTGAAGAATGGTCTAATTCACCCCTCCACTTT. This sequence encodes CASSEEWSNSPLHF.

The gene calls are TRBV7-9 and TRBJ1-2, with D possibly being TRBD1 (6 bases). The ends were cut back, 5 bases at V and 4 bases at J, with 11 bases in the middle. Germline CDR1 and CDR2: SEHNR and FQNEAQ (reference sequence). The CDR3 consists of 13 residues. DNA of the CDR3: TGTGCCAGCAGCCCTGAGGGGGGCTATGGCTACACCTTC. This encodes CASSPEGGYGYTF.